The present entry profiles one T cell receptor beta chain with its context. The antigen is unknown. This record belongs to a study of cytotoxic CD8 clonotypes in ibrutinib-treated CLL. As for the study in general: Response samples were taken after a median around eleven months of treatment, range 6 to 36. On average, each sample had 255,043 productive templates and about 89,000 productive rearrangements. Overall study results and limits: Patients had baseline clonality above age-matched healthy donors, and this clonality moved with circulating CD8+ T-cell counts.

The assay was immunoSEQ multiplex PCR, and TCRdb's table has in-frame clones only and misses some. The sample lists 11,000 or so clones; about four fifths were seen once. Genomic DNA (roughly 1.9 micrograms) was obtained from cryopreserved PBMCs for construction of TCR beta libraries. V dropped 3 bases and J dropped 3 bases, with 5 bases sitting between them. Germline V CDR1 and CDR2: KGHSH, LQKENI. This CDR3 comprises 12 residues. The chain combines TRBV18 with TRBJ1-1, with unresolved D. The source was PBMCs, collected at disease progression, from a patient treated with ibrutinib. The source is a human donor with chronic lymphocytic leukemia. The CDR3, as DNA: TGTGCCAGCTCACCTTTGTACACTGAAGCTTTCTTT. Translation gives CASSPLYTEAFF.